This T cell receptor beta chain was recorded in a study of blood T cell repertoires in COVID-19. Across the study: COVID-19 samples collected from the United States, Italy and Spain covered acute and convalescent phases. From T cells, B-cell-depleted T cells, or PBMCs came the material, which was cDNA or gDNA.

Looked up from germline, CDR1 is SNHLY and CDR2 is FYNNEI. This CDR3 has 15 residues. Losses at the gene ends were 9 bases for V and 3 bases for J; bases not matched to a gene: 7. Authors' methods: Quantification of nucleated cells was approximated via reference gene primer amplification. Sequenced by immunoSEQ multiplex PCR; TCRdb stores in-frame clones only, minus some. V and J calls plus clone size are reproduced from that table; the DNA served to infer D and trimming. The table records about 260,000 clones, about 88% of them present only once. Sequencing was done on a sample of peripheral blood. The receptor was derived from a young man with active or convalescent COVID-19. The V and J genes are TRBV2 and TRBJ2-4; 11 bases map to TRBD1. CDR3 in DNA: TGTGCCAGTATCCGGGACAGGGGGAACAAAAACATTCAGTACTTC. It specifies CASIRDRGNKNIQYF.